These T cell receptor beta chains were read from a single sample in a study of T cell repertoires in cytomegalovirus infection. MiXCR, applied by TCRdb to the reads, yields one record per CDR3 protein. The sample consists of fewer than 250,000 distinct CDR3 sequences, around an eighth of them appearing once. Sequenced: PBMCs. These receptors were collected from a human donor in good health (CMV status not recorded). Some clones in this sample may be carry-over from other donors' samples. The CDR3 runs from the conserved cysteine through the conserved F or W. D genes are given only for firm matches. Some rows have no size entry. The others give once, few or many, or a class for an expanded clone.

-	TRBV7-9	TRBJ1-5	many	CASSLLGQGNQPQHF	TGTGCCAGCAGCCTTCTCGGGCAGGGCAATCAGCCCCAGCATTTT
TRBD1	TRBV10-3	TRBJ1-3	-	CAISRFGQASSGNTIYF	TGTGCCATCAGTAGATTCGGACAGGCCAGCTCTGGAAACACCATATATTTT
-	TRBV7-2	TRBJ1-2	many	CASSFDSQDYGYTF	TGTGCCAGCAGCTTTGACTCCCAGGACTATGGCTACACCTTC
TRBD1	TRBV11-2	TRBJ2-1	many	CASSWGTGFGNEQFF	TGTGCCAGCAGCTGGGGGACAGGGTTCGGCAATGAGCAGTTCTTC
-	TRBV14	TRBJ2-2	-	CASSPHTNTGELFF	TGTGCCAGCAGCCCCCACACGAACACCGGGGAGCTGTTTTTT
-	TRBV7-9	TRBJ1-4	few	CASSLDTVNEKLFF	TGTGCCAGCAGCCTGGACACCGTTAATGAAAAACTGTTTTTT
-	TRBV7-2	TRBJ1-2	many	CASSLEGGDGYTF	TGTGCCAGCAGCTTAGAGGGCGGGGATGGCTACACCTTC
-	TRBV7-3	TRBJ2-1	-	CASSSGQPGGNEQFF	TGTGCCAGCAGCTCGGGACAACCGGGGGGCAATGAGCAGTTCTTC
TRBD1	TRBV29-1	TRBJ2-1	-	CSVGDRGAEQFF	TGCAGCGTGGGGGACAGGGGGGCTGAGCAGTTTTTC
-	TRBV7-3	TRBJ2-3	many	CASSLTARNGANTDTQYF	TGTGCCAGCAGCTTAACGGCCAGAAATGGGGCAAACACAGATACGCAGTATTTT
TRBD2	TRBV19	TRBJ2-3	-	CASRGLAGTTDTQYF	TGTGCCAGTAGGGGACTAGCGGGGACCACAGATACGCAGTATTTT
-	TRBV7-3	TRBJ2-5	many	CASSPTGLPETQYF	TGTGCCAGCAGCCCTACAGGGCTTCCTGAGACCCAGTACTTC
-	TRBV7-2	TRBJ2-5	few	CASSLARGWETQYF	TGTGCCAGCAGCTTAGCCCGGGGGTGGGAGACCCAGTACTTC
-	TRBV2	TRBJ1-2	many	CASSEVQGEHRGYTF	TGTGCCAGCAGTGAAGTGCAAGGGGAACATCGGGGCTACACCTTC
-	TRBV6-2/TRBV6-3	TRBJ2-7	few	CASSKAGSYEQYF	TGTGCCAGCAGCAAAGCGGGCTCCTACGAGCAGTACTTC
TRBD1	TRBV7-2	TRBJ2-7	many	CASRSGTGGEQYF	TGTGCCAGCAGGTCCGGGACAGGGGGCGAGCAGTACTTC
-	TRBV2	TRBJ2-2	-	CASRVSPGLNTGELFF	TGTGCCAGCAGGGTCTCTCCGGGACTCAACACCGGGGAGCTGTTTTTT
TRBD2	TRBV7-2	TRBJ2-1	many	CASSGGLAGFNEQFF	TGTGCCAGCAGCGGCGGACTAGCGGGGTTCAATGAGCAGTTCTTC
-	TRBV7-8	TRBJ1-1	many	CASSPRLNTEAFF	TGTGCCAGCAGCCCCAGGTTGAACACTGAAGCTTTCTTT
-	TRBV19	TRBJ1-5	-	CASSVQGSEQPQHF	TGTGCCAGTAGTGTACAGGGTTCGGAGCAGCCCCAGCATTTT
-	TRBV9	TRBJ2-1	-	CASSVVAVSYNEQFF	TGTGCCAGCAGCGTAGTGGCGGTATCCTACAATGAGCAGTTCTTC
TRBD1	TRBV7-2	TRBJ2-3	many	CASSLVWRGQGATDTQYF	TGTGCCAGCAGCTTAGTATGGCGGGGACAGGGGGCAACAGATACGCAGTATTTT
-	TRBV7-8	TRBJ1-4	many	CASSSNPTEATNEKLFF	TGTGCCAGCAGCTCCAACCCGACAGAAGCAACTAATGAAAAACTGTTTTTT
-	TRBV6-2/TRBV6-3	TRBJ1-6	many	CASSSRGNSPLHF	TGTGCCAGCAGTTCTCGGGGCAATTCACCCCTCCACTTT
TRBD2	TRBV28	TRBJ2-1	many	CASSPSSGRGNEQFF	TGTGCCAGCAGTCCATCTAGCGGGAGAGGCAATGAGCAGTTCTTC
-	TRBV14	TRBJ2-5	many	CASSGWTAQETQYF	TGTGCCAGCAGCGGATGGACAGCACAAGAGACCCAGTACTTC